This TCR beta chain was captured by sequencing in a study of OX40 agonist ivuxolimab in advanced cancers. The wider study: Enrolled patients in dose escalation had cancers that were hepatocellular carcinoma, melanoma, renal cell or head and neck cancer. Eligibility rules accepted prior anti-PD-1, anti-PD-L1 or anti-CTLA-4 therapy, and over 35% had some.

This CDR3 region has 15 residues. Assay used: immunoSEQ multiplex PCR; TCRdb lists only in-frame clones, some missing. The table records about 77,000 clones, around 88% of them present only once. The receptor comes from an adult with an advanced solid tumor such as melanoma, head and neck, liver or kidney cancer. V usage is TRBV21-1 and J usage is TRBJ1-4. TRBV21-1 is a known pseudogene. The sample in question was CD4+ or CD8+ T cells sorted from blood, obtained in a trial of the OX40 agonist ivuxolimab. CDR3 region: CASSKEQGINEKLFF. The CDR3 DNA is TGTGCCAGCAGCAAAGAACAAGGGATTAATGAAAAACTGTTTTTT.